The TCR beta chain under discussion was sequenced for a study of CD8+ T cells in alopecia areata. cDNA serving as the sequencing template came from extracted, reverse transcribed RNA. Profiling relied on immunoSEQ multiplex PCR, and the TCRdb table lists in-frame clones only, not all of them. Of about 110,000 clones in the sample, roughly 59% were seen once. PBMCs yielded sorted CD4+ and CD8+ T cells. Germline-derived CDR1 and CDR2 are KGHSH and LQKENI. The length of the CDR3 is 12 residues. Trimming stripped 2 bases from V and 3 bases from J, with 4 bases between. The sequence derives from a human donor in good health. Source material: CD8+ T cells sorted from blood. J is TRBJ2-5 and V is TRBV18, with D unclear. The chain's CDR3 is CASSPVEETQYF. DNA of the CDR3: TGTGCCAGCTCACCAGTCGAAGAGACCCAGTACTTC.